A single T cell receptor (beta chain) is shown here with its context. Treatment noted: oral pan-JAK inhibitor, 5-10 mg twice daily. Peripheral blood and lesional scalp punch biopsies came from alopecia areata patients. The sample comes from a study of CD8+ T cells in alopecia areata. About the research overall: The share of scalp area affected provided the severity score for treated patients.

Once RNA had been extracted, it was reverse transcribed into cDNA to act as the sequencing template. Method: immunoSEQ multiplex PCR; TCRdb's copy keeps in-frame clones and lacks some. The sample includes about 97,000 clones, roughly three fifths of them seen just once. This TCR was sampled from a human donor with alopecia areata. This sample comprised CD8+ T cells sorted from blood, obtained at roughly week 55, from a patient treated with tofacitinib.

The CDR3 loop is CASSLAGGTGELFF. The CDR3 DNA reads as TGCGCCAGCAGCTTGGCCGGAGGCACCGGGGAGCTGTTTTTT. The chain is built from TRBV5-1 and TRBJ2-2, with D possibly TRBD2 on 5 matching bases. V lost 0 bases, J lost 4 bases, and 7 bases lay in between. The CDR3 consists of 14 residues. Looked up from germline, CDR1 is SGHRS and CDR2 is YFSETQ.